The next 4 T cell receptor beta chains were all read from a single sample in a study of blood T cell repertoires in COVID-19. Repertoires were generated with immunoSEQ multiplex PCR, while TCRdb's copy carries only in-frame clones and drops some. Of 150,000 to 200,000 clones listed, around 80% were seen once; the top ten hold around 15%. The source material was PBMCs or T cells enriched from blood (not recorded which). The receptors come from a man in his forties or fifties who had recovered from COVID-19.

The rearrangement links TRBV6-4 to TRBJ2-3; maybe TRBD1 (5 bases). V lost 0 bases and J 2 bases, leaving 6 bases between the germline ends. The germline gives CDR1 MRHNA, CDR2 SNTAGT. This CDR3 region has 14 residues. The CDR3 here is CASSDSGLTDTQYF. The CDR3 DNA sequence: TGTGCCAGCAGTGACTCGGGGCTCACAGATACGCAGTATTTT.

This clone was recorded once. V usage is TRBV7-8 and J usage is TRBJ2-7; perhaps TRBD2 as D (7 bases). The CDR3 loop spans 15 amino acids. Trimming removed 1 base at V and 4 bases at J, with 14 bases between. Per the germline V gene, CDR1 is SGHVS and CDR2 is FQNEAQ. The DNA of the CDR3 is TGTGCCAGCAGCTTAGGGGGGGGCAGGGGTTACGAGCAGTACTTC. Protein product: CASSLGGGRGYEQYF.

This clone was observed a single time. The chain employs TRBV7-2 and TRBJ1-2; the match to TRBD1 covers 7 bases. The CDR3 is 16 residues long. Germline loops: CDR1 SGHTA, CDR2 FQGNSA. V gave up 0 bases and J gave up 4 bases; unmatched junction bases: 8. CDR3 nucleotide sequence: TGTGCCAGCAGCTTAGCCGGAACAGGGGCCCTCTATGGCTACACCTTC. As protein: CASSLAGTGALYGYTF.

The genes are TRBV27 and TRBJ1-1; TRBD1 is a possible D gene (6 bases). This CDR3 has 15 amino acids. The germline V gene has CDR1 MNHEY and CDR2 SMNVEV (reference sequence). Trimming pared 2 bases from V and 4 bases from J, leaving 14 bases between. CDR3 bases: TGTGCCAGCAGTTTAAGGGGGGGGTCGGGCACTGAAGCTTTCTTT. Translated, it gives CASSLRGGSGTEAFF.